This T cell receptor beta chain was recorded in a study of shared clonotypes between healthy human individuals. General study findings and limits: Rarefaction exposed incomplete sorted-subset sequencing despite large depth. Generation probabilities of non-shared clonotypes were lower (relative to those shared by all four donors). Larger estimated richness was generally recorded for naive subsets relative to memory subsets.

Using immunoSEQ multiplex PCR, the repertoire was profiled, and TCRdb retains in-frame clones only, with some absent. In the table there are about 870,000 clones, nearly 95% of which are singletons. This CDR3 comprises 12 residues. Germline CDR1 is SGDLS and CDR2 is YYNGEE. Trimming cost V 3 bases and J 6 bases, with 7 bases left between them. Naive-designated CD8 cells lacked CD45RO, were positively enriched for CCR7, and omitted terminally differentiated effector memory CD45RA+ cells. Concerning this clone itself: Its antigen is undetermined.

Material: naive CD8+ T cells sorted from blood. This chain joins TRBV9 and TRBJ2-1; no definite D call. The receptor's source is a man aged 30 to 39 in good health. CDR3 nucleotides: TGTGCCAGCAGCGACTACGTCAATGAGCAGTTCTTC. This codes for CASSDYVNEQFF.